This T cell receptor beta chain was obtained from a study of identical twins. Study-wide results and caveats: Those out-of-frame alpha sequences shared by twins showed an excess of low generation probability. Conclusions were drawn cross-sectionally by statistical analysis, without following the same donors.

Template switching added a universal primer site; cDNA carried unique molecular identifiers. MiXCR, run by TCRdb on the 5' RACE reads, gives a single entry per CDR3 protein. The repertoire holds over 250,000 distinct CDR3 sequences, with roughly 9.7% as singletons. This clonotype showed up just a few times. Its antigen is as yet unknown. The same data also went into a second study, on yellow fever vaccine responses in identical twins.

This clonotype was sampled from a woman aged 18-29 years in good health. The sequencing sample was made of CD8+ T cells sorted from blood.

In DNA form, the CDR3 reads TGTGCCAGCAGCCGTTTCGACAATGAGCAGTTCTTC. This encodes CASSRFDNEQFF. The V and J genes are TRBV12-3 or TRBV12-4 and TRBJ2-1; D not certain. V was clipped by 6 bases and J by 5 bases, with 8 bases between them. This CDR3 has 12 residues.